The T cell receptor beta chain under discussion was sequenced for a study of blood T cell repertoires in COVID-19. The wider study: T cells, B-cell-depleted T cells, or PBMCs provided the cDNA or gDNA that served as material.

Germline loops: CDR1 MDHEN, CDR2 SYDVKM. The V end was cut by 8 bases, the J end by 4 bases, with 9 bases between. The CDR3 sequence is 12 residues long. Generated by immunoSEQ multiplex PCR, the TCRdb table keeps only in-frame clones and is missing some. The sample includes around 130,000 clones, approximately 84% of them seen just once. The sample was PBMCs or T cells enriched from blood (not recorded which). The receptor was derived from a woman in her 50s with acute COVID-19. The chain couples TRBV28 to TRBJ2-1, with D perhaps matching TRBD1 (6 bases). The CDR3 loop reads CASRDTYNEQFF. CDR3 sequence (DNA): TGTGCCAGCCGGGACACATACAATGAGCAGTTCTTC.